This T cell receptor (beta chain) was captured in a study of long-term antiretroviral therapy in people with HIV (dated by TCRdb to the early 2020s). The study in broad terms: The earliest samples were collected roughly a decade before the 2015 WHO recommendation for immediate ART, at a time when ART was usually postponed until CD4 counts fell. Whether ART initiation and durable HIV suppression were associated with changes in peripheral blood TRB repertoire composition and diversity was tested in a retrospective serial study. A total of 192 cryopreserved PBMC samples were contributed to the cohort by 30 adults with confirmed HIV infection, with samples collected serially over a mean of about 6 years (range 1-12). Of the roughly 31 participants with HIV, more than 10 were female. No cross-contamination during QIAcube processing was shown when test extractions of a monoclonal T-cell line were performed alongside over 25 polyclonal samples.

The immunoSEQ hsTCRB v3.0 assay was used at survey level resolution for TRB variable region sequencing. The target sequencing depth for TRB was about 40,000-55,000 T-cell genomes per sample. Pooled TRB libraries were sequenced on an Illumina MiSeq with a v3 150-cycle kit. Under the source paper's analysis protocol: Repertoire analysis was performed in R inside a reproducible Nextflow workflow that covered QC, data transformation and analysis. LymphoSeq2, an R package for AIRR-Seq data exploration, was used to implement custom analyses. A handful of samples yielding fewer than 5000 total TRB sequences were excluded, leaving 188 analyzed HIV repertoires. Among the roughly 180 retained HIV repertoires, more than 55 were collected before ART initiation and approximately 130 after ART initiation. Each repertoire was downsampled to 5000 TRB nucleotide sequences, and summary statistics were averaged across 100 downsampling iterations. TRB sequences were retained for analysis only if CDR3 regions of at least seven amino acids were present. Two measures captured diversity: a Shannon entropy-derived clonality score and the Gini coefficient. Repertoire networks linked the top 5000 CDR3 amino acid sequences whenever two sequences differed by an edit distance of one. For TRB CDR3 amino acid sequences, antigen specificity groups and MHC restriction were predicted with GLIPH2. To flag known associations with CMV, EBV, HIV or tissue antigens, CDR3 amino acid sequences were compared against VDJdb and McPAS-TCR. Pre-ART, post-ART and control groups were compared with Wilcoxon signed-rank tests and Holm-Bonferroni correction. The immuneACCESS repertoire file appears here via TCRdb, limited to in-frame rearrangements. These files lack a portion of the clones; in checked studies, under half of the deficit traces to unresolved V genes, and the cause of the others is not known. V, J and clone size derive from that table, while D and trimming were established from the DNA sequence. For this sample there are around 26,000 clones; more than 75% appear just once. More than 4% of the sample belongs to the ten largest clones.

The germline V gene (reference sequence) gives CDR1 as SEHNR and CDR2 as FQNEAQ. V is cut by 4 bases and J by 8 bases, and the space between the germline ends is 17 bases. The CDR3 numbers 15 residues from cysteine through phenylalanine. The retained sequence is limited to the CDR3, 45 bases, with the frame set at the first base. To note about this clone: The antigen it binds to is not known. Per-base qualities were not stored, and no clone one base away is much larger.

Participants were included only if at least one PBMC sample before ART initiation and at least two post-ART samples were available. All participants with HIV were treated in the United States of America. Cryopreserved samples of about 0.95-10 million PBMC were thawed and washed before DNA extraction. At the time of the earliest PBMC sample, participants with HIV were aged between roughly 20 and 55 years. Each participant contributed PBMC samples from 1-4 timepoints before ART initiation and 2-8 timepoints after ART initiation, with a median of 7 samples. Serial HIV viral load, CD4+ T-cell count, ART history and demographic data were obtained for every participant. A Qiagen kit on a QIAcube was used to extract genomic DNA from unsorted PBMC, with samples processed in batches of 12. The paper's findings and limits, for the study overall: CDR3 length ranges in HIV repertoires were narrower than in controls, and network structure suggested an antigen-experienced repertoire with only a slight naive shift after ART. The samples span the years 2004 to 2017, and the ART regimens used at that time may not be as effective as current regimens. Limited PBMC availability meant only the TCR beta chain was sequenced, without alpha chain pairing. Inferences about post-ART repertoire changes were limited because no data were available on ART adherence, viral resistance or therapy changes. Expanded TRB clones identified before ART initiation dominated the repertoire across all time points, though the dominance fluctuated and decreased in many PLHIV after ART. ART initiation was associated with a significant increase in TRB diversity, but diversity stayed significantly below transplant donor controls even after long-term ART. Unsorted PBMC were profiled instead of sorted CD4+ and CD8+ T cells because pre-ART samples had limited cell numbers.

This sequence originates from a woman aged 40 to 49 with HIV. The chain links TRBV7-9 with TRBJ1-4; no D gene call is confident. This specimen consisted of unsorted PBMCs, obtained 0.5 years after starting antiretroviral therapy. The nucleotides read TGTGCCAGCAGCTCCCGGACGGTGGCGGGGGAAAAACTGTTTTTT. It translates as CASSSRTVAGEKLFF.